The 5 T cell receptor beta chains below were found in one sample sequenced in a study of T cells in women clearing cervical HPV infection. This table comes from immunoSEQ multiplex PCR, and its TCRdb copy is limited to in-frame clones, with some not included. The sample table includes around 15,000 clones. The sample was blood buffy coat. These receptors came from a woman between 18 and 69 years old with a cervical HPV16 infection that either progressed to CIN3+ or cleared (not recorded which).

Of note for this clone: The missing CDR3 end, 3 residues past where the read stops, is filled in from the germline J gene. V is TRBV7-8 and J is TRBJ2-7; D is possibly TRBD1 (7 bases). Germline CDR1 reads SGHVS; CDR2 reads FQNEAQ. The CDR3 totals 15 residues. V lost 3 bases and J lost 1, with 13 bases in between. CDR3 in amino acids: CASSLRDSQSYEQYF. The sequenced part of the CDR3 DNA is TGTGCCAGCAGCTTGCGGGACAGCCAGTCCTACGAG.

The CDR3 sequence: CAIGGQGESSYNSPLFF. The sequenced CDR3 bases are TGTGCCATCGGAGGACAGGGGGAGAGCTCCTATAATTCACCA. This sequence joins TRBV10-3 and TRBJ1-4; TRBD1 agrees at 10 bases. Read sequence stops 3 residues before the CDR3 end, and the germline J gene provides the missing end. From germline, CDR1 is ENHRY and CDR2 SYGVKD. CDR3 length: 17 amino acids.

Remarks on this clone: With the read ending 3 residues before the CDR3 end, the germline J gene is used to fill in that end. V is TRBV14 and J is TRBJ2-7; D may correspond to TRBD1 or TRBD2 (5 bases each). CDR1 and CDR2 from the germline V gene are SGHDN and FVKESK. This CDR3 has 16 amino acids. Trimming shortened V by 4 bases and J by 3 bases, and 19 bases separated the two germline ends. The CDR3 loop reads CASSPGEGLFGYEQYF. The part of the CDR3 DNA that was read is TGTGCCAGCAGCCCGGGTGAGGGGCTGTTCGGCTACGAG.

With regard to this clone: A junction end diverges from the germline sequence, so it may reflect a read error. The sequenced fragment ends 3 residues before the CDR3 boundary, so the rest is inferred from the germline J gene. The J gene is TRBJ1-3, the V gene TRBV19; D gene uncertain. Germline V gene data show CDR1 as LNHDA and CDR2 as SQIVND (reference sequence). The length of the CDR3 is 14 residues. The sequenced part of the CDR3 DNA is TGTGCCAGTAGCACCCGCTCCTCTAGAAACACC. It translates to CASSTRSSRNT. The whole CDR3 region reads CASSTRSSRNTIYF. Supplemented by reference TRBV19 and TRBJ1-3, the full variable domain reads DGGITQSPKYLFRKEGQNVTLSCEQNLNHDAMYWYRQDPGQGLRLIYYSQIVNDFQKGDIAEGYSVSREKKESFPLTVTSAQKNPTAFYLCASSTRSSRNTIYFGEGSWLTVV.

On this clone: The read ends 3 residues before the CDR3 terminus; that terminus is restored from the germline J gene. The genes are TRBV7-2 and TRBJ1-1, with 8 bases fitting TRBD1. V trimming: 5 bases; J trimming: 7 bases; junction bases outside the gene matches: 12. The germline CDR1 and CDR2 sequences are SGHTA and FQGNSA. CDR3 length equals 15 residues. CDR3 sequence reads: CASSPGGRVRDEAFF. The sequenced part of the CDR3 DNA is TGTGCCAGCAGCCCAGGGGGCAGGGTACGGGATGAA.